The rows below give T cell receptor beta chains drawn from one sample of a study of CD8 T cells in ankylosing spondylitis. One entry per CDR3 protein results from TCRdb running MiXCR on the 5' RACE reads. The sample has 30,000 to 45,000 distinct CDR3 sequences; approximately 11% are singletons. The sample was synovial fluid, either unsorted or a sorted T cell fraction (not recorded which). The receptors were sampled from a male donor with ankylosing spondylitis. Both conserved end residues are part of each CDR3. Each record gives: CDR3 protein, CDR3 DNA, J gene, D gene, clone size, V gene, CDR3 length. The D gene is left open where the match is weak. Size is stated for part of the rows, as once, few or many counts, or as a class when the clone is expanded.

CASSLLGGTYGYTF TGTGCCAGCAGCCTTCTTGGGGGGACCTATGGCTACACCTTC TRBJ1-2 . many TRBV9 14
CASSVGRYNEQFF TGTGCCAGCAGCGTGGGGAGGTACAATGAGCAGTTCTTC TRBJ2-1 . . TRBV9 13
CASSYIGTPRQGADGYTF TGCGCCAGCAGCTATATCGGGACGCCGCGACAGGGGGCAGATGGCTACACCTTC TRBJ1-2 TRBD1 . TRBV5-1 18
CASSLVRQGMGNTEAFF TGTGCCAGCAGCTTAGTTCGGCAGGGGATGGGGAACACTGAAGCTTTCTTT TRBJ1-1 . . TRBV7-8 17
CASRNTAGSYEQYF TGTGCCAGCAGGAACACGGCGGGCTCCTACGAGCAGTACTTC TRBJ2-7 . many TRBV12-3/TRBV12-4 14
CASSLTAGHSTHEQFF TGTGCCAGCAGCTTAACGGCTGGGCACAGTACCCATGAGCAGTTCTTC TRBJ2-1 . few TRBV7-3 16
CASNGVSYEQYF TGTGCCAGCAATGGGGTATCCTACGAGCAGTACTTC TRBJ2-7 . many TRBV28 12
CASSIPEGTDTQYF TGTGCCAGCAGCATCCCCGAGGGCACAGATACGCAGTATTTT TRBJ2-3 . many TRBV7-8 14
CASSEPRTGVMNTEAFF TGTGCCAGCAGTGAGCCCCGGACAGGGGTAATGAACACTGAAGCTTTCTTT TRBJ1-1 TRBD1 few TRBV2 17
CASSSGTSVSYEQYF TGCGCCAGCAGCTCCGGGACTAGCGTTTCCTACGAGCAGTACTTC TRBJ2-7 TRBD2 many TRBV5-1 15
CASRHAGTGSEQYF TGTGCCAGCAGGCACGCCGGGACAGGGAGCGAGCAGTACTTC TRBJ2-7 TRBD1 . TRBV3-1 14
CAWSALGYDNYGYTF TGTGCCTGGAGTGCCCTCGGCTATGATAACTATGGCTACACCTTC TRBJ1-2 . many TRBV30 15
CASTLMGPEDEQYF TGTGCCAGCACCCTAATGGGACCCGAGGACGAGCAGTACTTC TRBJ2-7 . . TRBV7-8 14
CAWSYGTAYEQYF TGTGCCTGGAGTTACGGGACCGCGTACGAGCAGTACTTC TRBJ2-7 . . TRBV30 13
CASSFTRDIATNEKLFF TGTGCCAGCAGCTTCACCAGGGATATAGCAACTAATGAAAAACTGTTTTTT TRBJ1-4 . few TRBV11-3 17
CASSLDREWAYNEQFF TGTGCCAGCAGTTTGGATCGGGAGTGGGCCTACAATGAGCAGTTCTTC TRBJ2-1 . many TRBV28 16
CSVEYGEKLFFF . TRBJ1-4 . . TRBV29-1 12
CASSAGHATNEKLFF TGTGCCAGCAGCGCGGGACATGCAACTAATGAAAAACTGTTTTTT TRBJ1-4 . many TRBV9 15
CATSDLGQETDTQYF TGTGCCACCAGTGATTTGGGACAGGAGACAGATACGCAGTATTTT TRBJ2-3 TRBD1 . TRBV24-1 15
CASSVSISHEQYF TGTGCCAGCTCAGTTAGTATCTCCCACGAGCAGTACTTC TRBJ2-7 . . TRBV18 13
CASSDPHRPAVYQPQHF TGTGCCAGCAGTGACCCTCATCGTCCGGCAGTTTATCAGCCCCAGCATTTT TRBJ1-5 . . TRBV6-1 17
CSVEGMDRRHQETQYF TGCAGCGTTGAAGGTATGGACAGGCGACACCAAGAGACCCAGTACTTC TRBJ2-5 TRBD1 many TRBV29-1 16
CASSLGGQETQYF TGTGCCAGCAGCTTAGGGGGTCAAGAGACCCAGTACTTC TRBJ2-5 . few TRBV7-3 13
CASSFGTGGNEQFF TGTGCCAGCAGCTTTGGGACAGGGGGTAATGAGCAGTTCTTC TRBJ2-1 TRBD1 few TRBV7-3 14